Listed below are T cell receptor beta chains from one sample, sequenced in a study of vaccination and CD4 T cells after COVID-19. These TCRs' antigens remain unknown. TCRdb itself ran the PCR reads through MiXCR, one entry per CDR3 protein. The table has over 9,000 distinct CDR3 sequences, 50% to 70% seen once. Sequenced sample: CD4+ T cells from blood, cultured in vitro. The receptors were sampled from a human donor who had recovered from COVID-19. The CDR3 runs from the conserved cysteine through the conserved F or W. The order of the fields is D gene, V gene, J gene, clone size, CDR3 protein, CDR3 DNA. D genes are given only for firm matches. Size is omitted from some rows. Given values are once, few, many or a class for expanded clones.

D: NA
V: TRBV20-1
J: TRBJ1-3
size: NA
CDR3: CSALTGNTIYF
DNA: TGCAGTGCCCTTACTGGAAACACCATATATTTT

D: TRBD1
V: TRBV19
J: TRBJ1-3
size: NA
CDR3: CASSVSGTAGNTIYF
DNA: TGTGCCAGTAGTGTCTCCGGGACAGCAGGAAACACCATATATTTT

D: NA
V: TRBV12-3/TRBV12-4
J: TRBJ1-5
size: few
CDR3: CASSLGTHFREVQPQHF
DNA: TGTGCCAGCAGTTTAGGGACGCATTTCAGGGAGGTTCAGCCCCAGCATTTT

D: TRBD1
V: TRBV6-1
J: TRBJ1-2
size: few
CDR3: CASRGQGDTTFYGYTF
DNA: TGTGCCAGCAGGGGGCAGGGGGACACTACGTTCTATGGCTACACCTTC

D: NA
V: TRBV30
J: TRBJ1-5
size: NA
CDR3: CAWSEDTDQPQHF
DNA: TGTGCCTGGAGTGAGGACACCGATCAGCCCCAGCATTTT

D: TRBD1
V: TRBV3-1
J: TRBJ1-1
size: NA
CDR3: CASTSGQGGEAFF
DNA: TGTGCCAGCACCTCAGGACAGGGGGGTGAAGCTTTCTTT

D: NA
V: TRBV6-5
J: TRBJ1-1
size: NA
CDR3: CASSLTMNTEAFF
DNA: TGTGCCAGCAGTTTGACAATGAACACTGAAGCTTTCTTT

D: NA
V: TRBV18
J: TRBJ1-2
size: once
CDR3: CASQEGGHYGYTF
DNA: TGTGCCAGCCAAGAGGGTGGTCACTATGGCTACACCTTC

D: NA
V: TRBV20-1
J: TRBJ1-2
size: NA
CDR3: CSARSSPGYTF
DNA: TGCAGTGCTAGATCTTCACCTGGCTACACCTTC

D: NA
V: TRBV24-1
J: TRBJ2-5
size: few
CDR3: CATSDPQETQYF
DNA: TGTGCCACCAGTGACCCCCAAGAGACCCAGTACTTC

D: TRBD1
V: TRBV20-1
J: TRBJ1-1
size: NA
CDR3: CSARDRGMLKNTEAFF
DNA: TGCAGTGCTAGAGACAGGGGGATGTTGAAGAACACTGAAGCTTTCTTT

D: NA
V: TRBV19
J: TRBJ1-2
size: NA
CDR3: CASSIDIYYGYTF
DNA: TGTGCCAGTAGTATAGACATTTACTATGGCTACACCTTC

D: TRBD1
V: TRBV19
J: TRBJ2-2
size: NA
CDR3: CATQDRRTNTGELFF
DNA: TGTGCCACCCAGGACAGGCGAACGAACACCGGGGAGCTGTTTTTT

D: NA
V: TRBV27
J: TRBJ1-6
size: NA
CDR3: CASSPIRVINSPLHF
DNA: TGTGCCAGCAGCCCTATACGGGTGATTAATTCACCCCTCCACTTT

D: TRBD1
V: TRBV30
J: TRBJ1-5
size: NA
CDR3: CAWGPHTGGNQPQHF
DNA: TGTGCCTGGGGGCCTCATACAGGGGGCAATCAGCCCCAGCATTTT

D: TRBD1
V: TRBV12-3/TRBV12-4
J: TRBJ1-5
size: NA
CDR3: CASSASGGSQPQHF
DNA: TGTGCCAGCAGTGCCTCAGGGGGTAGTCAGCCCCAGCATTTT

D: NA
V: TRBV6-2/TRBV6-3
J: TRBJ2-2
size: hyperexpanded
CDR3: CAIQKPPSPTTSGELFF
DNA: TGTGCCATACAGAAACCTCCGAGCCCTACAACGTCCGGGGAGCTGTTTTTT

D: NA
V: TRBV6-1
J: TRBJ1-5
size: NA
CDR3: CASSSPGYSDQPQHF
DNA: TGTGCCAGCAGTAGTCCGGGCTACAGTGATCAGCCCCAGCATTTT

D: NA
V: TRBV6-1
J: TRBJ2-3
size: NA
CDR3: CASSFNRDTQYF
DNA: TGTGCCAGCAGCTTCAACAGGGATACGCAGTATTTT

D: NA
V: TRBV6-2/TRBV6-3
J: TRBJ1-1
size: NA
CDR3: CASSYSTLNTEAFF
DNA: TGTGCCAGCAGTTACTCCACCCTGAACACTGAAGCTTTCTTT

D: NA
V: TRBV6-5
J: TRBJ1-1
size: few
CDR3: CASSYSPQRLLNTEAFF
DNA: TGTGCCAGCAGTTACTCACCACAGCGACTTTTGAACACTGAAGCTTTCTTT

D: NA
V: TRBV27
J: TRBJ2-1
size: once
CDR3: CASSTLQGAVAYNEQFF
DNA: TGTGCCAGCAGCACCCTACAGGGAGCGGTGGCATACAATGAGCAGTTCTTC

D: NA
V: TRBV7-6
J: TRBJ2-5
size: NA
CDR3: CASSLVAPQETQYF
DNA: TGTGCCAGCAGCTTAGTAGCCCCCCAAGAGACCCAGTACTTC

D: NA
V: TRBV2
J: TRBJ2-1
size: once
CDR3: CASSAMGGPKSDEQFF
DNA: TGTGCCAGCAGCGCTATGGGGGGGCCCAAAAGCGATGAGCAGTTCTTC

D: NA
V: TRBV30
J: TRBJ2-2
size: NA
CDR3: CAWAAGAGELFF
DNA: TGTGCCTGGGCTGCAGGGGCCGGGGAGCTGTTTTTT

D: TRBD1
V: TRBV20-1
J: TRBJ1-1
size: NA
CDR3: CSASVPGQGSNTEAFF
DNA: TGCAGTGCTAGCGTCCCGGGACAGGGCTCGAACACTGAAGCTTTCTTT

D: TRBD2
V: TRBV6-1
J: TRBJ2-3
size: NA
CDR3: CASRKEGLAGGVQYF
DNA: TGTGCCAGCAGAAAGGAGGGACTAGCGGGGGGTGTGCAGTATTTT

D: TRBD1
V: TRBV18
J: TRBJ1-5
size: NA
CDR3: CASSPRAGTGANQPQHF
DNA: TGTGCCAGCTCACCGCGTGCGGGGACAGGGGCGAATCAGCCCCAGCATTTT

D: TRBD1
V: TRBV7-2
J: TRBJ2-7
size: few
CDR3: CASSLEARQGSWQYF
DNA: TGTGCCAGCAGCTTAGAGGCTCGACAGGGGAGTTGGCAGTACTTC

D: NA
V: TRBV19
J: TRBJ1-1
size: NA
CDR3: CASSISGLKNTEAFF
DNA: TGTGCCAGTAGTATATCGGGACTTAAGAACACTGAAGCTTTCTTT

D: TRBD1
V: TRBV19
J: TRBJ1-2
size: NA
CDR3: CASSIDGDRDHYINYGYTF
DNA: TGTGCCAGTAGTATAGATGGGGACAGAGATCACTATATTAACTATGGCTACACCTTC

D: TRBD2
V: TRBV2
J: TRBJ2-3
size: few
CDR3: CASSGDYPKTDTQYF
DNA: TGTGCCAGCAGTGGGGACTACCCCAAAACAGATACGCAGTATTTT

D: TRBD1
V: TRBV5-1
J: TRBJ2-7
size: NA
CDR3: CASSSQGSYEQYF
DNA: TGCGCCAGCAGCTCACAGGGGTCCTACGAGCAGTACTTC

D: TRBD1
V: TRBV7-9
J: TRBJ1-2
size: NA
CDR3: CASSLVGRQGGGYTF
DNA: TGTGCCAGCAGCTTAGTAGGCCGACAGGGTGGCGGCTACACCTTC

D: NA
V: TRBV6-1
J: TRBJ1-2
size: few
CDR3: CASSRQRDGYTF
DNA: TGTGCCAGCAGTCGGCAGAGAGATGGCTACACCTTC

D: NA
V: TRBV19
J: TRBJ2-7
size: NA
CDR3: CASSIIYRQGLSYEQYF
DNA: TGTGCCAGTAGTATAATTTATCGACAGGGACTTTCCTACGAGCAGTACTTC

D: NA
V: TRBV12-3/TRBV12-4
J: TRBJ1-2
size: NA
CDR3: CASSYSDSLGYTF
DNA: TGTGCCAGCAGTTACTCGGACAGCCTGGGCTACACCTTC

D: NA
V: TRBV7-2
J: TRBJ1-6
size: NA
CDR3: CASRFAVPGVWNHNSPLHF
DNA: TGTGCCAGCAGATTCGCCGTGCCGGGGGTTTGGAACCATAATTCACCCCTCCACTTT

D: NA
V: TRBV7-9
J: TRBJ2-2
size: few
CDR3: CASSRGLANTGELFF
DNA: TGTGCCAGCAGCCGGGGACTCGCGAACACCGGGGAGCTGTTTTTT

D: NA
V: TRBV20-1
J: TRBJ2-7
size: NA
CDR3: CSATLDSRLGEQYF
DNA: TGCAGTGCCACCTTAGACTCTCGGTTAGGCGAGCAGTACTTC

D: TRBD1
V: TRBV11-1
J: TRBJ2-5
size: NA
CDR3: CASSWTGLGETQYF
DNA: TGTGCCAGCAGCTGGACAGGGTTGGGAGAGACCCAGTACTTC

D: TRBD1
V: TRBV20-1
J: TRBJ1-1
size: NA
CDR3: CSALDRANTEAFF
DNA: TGCAGTGCTTTAGACAGGGCGAACACTGAGGCTTTCTTT

D: NA
V: TRBV2
J: TRBJ2-2
size: few
CDR3: CASRDALSAGELFF
DNA: TGTGCCAGCAGGGACGCTTTGTCCGCCGGGGAGCTGTTTTTT

D: TRBD1
V: TRBV5-1
J: TRBJ1-5
size: NA
CDR3: CASSLGDRGDQPQHF
DNA: TGCGCCAGCAGCTTGGGAGACAGGGGGGATCAGCCCCAGCATTTT

D: TRBD2
V: TRBV24-1
J: TRBJ2-5
size: NA
CDR3: CATSDPGRAGETQYF
DNA: TGTGCCACCAGTGATCCTGGGAGGGCCGGGGAGACCCAGTACTTC

D: TRBD1
V: TRBV14
J: TRBJ1-1
size: NA
CDR3: CASSQEDRRNTEAFF
DNA: TGTGCCAGCAGCCAAGAGGACAGGAGGAACACTGAAGCTTTCTTT

D: NA
V: TRBV5-4
J: TRBJ1-1
size: NA
CDR3: CASRTATSEAFF
DNA: TGTGCCAGCAGGACAGCCACCTCTGAAGCTTTCTTT

D: TRBD1
V: TRBV6-1
J: TRBJ2-1
size: NA
CDR3: CASRAGTGGNEQFF
DNA: TGTGCCAGCAGGGCTGGGACAGGGGGCAATGAGCAGTTCTTC

D: NA
V: TRBV5-1
J: TRBJ2-3
size: few
CDR3: CASNSSPGRTDTQYF
DNA: TGCGCCAGCAACTCCTCACCCGGTCGCACAGATACGCAGTATTTT

D: NA
V: TRBV4-1
J: TRBJ1-4
size: NA
CDR3: CASSRLKTGLVEKLFF
DNA: TGCGCCAGCAGCCGACTCAAAACAGGGTTAGTGGAAAAACTGTTTTTT

D: NA
V: TRBV24-1
J: TRBJ1-3
size: NA
CDR3: CATSDRPRWRRRNTIYF
DNA: TGTGCCACCAGTGATCGTCCACGGTGGCGAAGGCGAAACACCATATATTTT

D: NA
V: TRBV12-3/TRBV12-4
J: TRBJ1-4
size: NA
CDR3: CASSLFFEKLFF
DNA: TGTGCCAGCAGTTTATTCTTTGAAAAACTGTTTTTT

D: TRBD1
V: TRBV5-6
J: TRBJ1-2
size: NA
CDR3: CASSLRIGRGHGYTF
DNA: TGTGCCAGCAGCTTGCGCATCGGCAGGGGGCATGGCTACACCTTC

D: NA
V: TRBV23-1
J: TRBJ1-3
size: NA
CDR3: CASSPMGIGAGNTIYF
DNA: TGCGCCAGCAGTCCGATGGGTATAGGGGCTGGAAACACCATATATTTT